Detailed here is one T cell receptor (beta chain). Its antigen remains unidentified. This sample stems from a study of blood T cells in healthy people across ages. General study points: PBMCs were not sorted, which prevented a conclusive comparison of naive versus antigen-experienced cells.

The CDR3 is 14 residues long. The germline CDR1 and CDR2 sequences are WNHNN and SYGVQD (reference sequence). Unmatched junction bases numbered 8, after V lost 8 bases and J lost 5 bases. Every participating donor contributed approximately 10 milliliters of peripheral blood through a draw. Then a second PCR, running roughly 6 to 11 cycles, was carried out with a sample-barcoded 5' primer and a J-beta primer mix. Per sample, CDR3-containing paired-end reads numbered at least 2.5 million. TCRdb called the 5' RACE reads again in MiXCR, with one record for every CDR3 protein. The sample contains over a million distinct CDR3 sequences, 42% of which appear only once.

J is TRBJ2-3 and V is TRBV10-1; 9 bases match TRBD1. This receptor was taken from a woman between 18 and 30 years old in good health. Input material: blood. CDR3 DNA sequence: TGCGCCAGCGCGGGACAGGGTAAGGAAGATACGCAGTATTTT. Protein product: CASAGQGKEDTQYF.